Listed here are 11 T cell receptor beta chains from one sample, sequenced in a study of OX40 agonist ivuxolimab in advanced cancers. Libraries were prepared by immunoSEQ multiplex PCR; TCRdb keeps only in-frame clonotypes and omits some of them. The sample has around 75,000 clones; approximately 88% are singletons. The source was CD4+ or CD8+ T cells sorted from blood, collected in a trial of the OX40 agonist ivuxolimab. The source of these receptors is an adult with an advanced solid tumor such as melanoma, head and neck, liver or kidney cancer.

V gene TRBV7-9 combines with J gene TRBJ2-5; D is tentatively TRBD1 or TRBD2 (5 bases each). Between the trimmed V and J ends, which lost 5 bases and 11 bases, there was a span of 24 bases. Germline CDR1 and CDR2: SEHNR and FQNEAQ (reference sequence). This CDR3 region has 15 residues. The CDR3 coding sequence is TGTGCCAGCAGCCCGCCGGGACGAGGTACTAGAGAGCAGTACTTC. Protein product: CASSPPGRGTREQYF.

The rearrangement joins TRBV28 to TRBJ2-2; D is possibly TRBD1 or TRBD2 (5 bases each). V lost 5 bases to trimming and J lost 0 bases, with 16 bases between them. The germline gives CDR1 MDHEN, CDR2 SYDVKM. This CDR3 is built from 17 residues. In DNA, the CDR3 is TGTGCCAGCAGTGACATTTCAGGGACCTCGAACACCGGGGAGCTGTTTTTT. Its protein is CASSDISGTSNTGELFF.

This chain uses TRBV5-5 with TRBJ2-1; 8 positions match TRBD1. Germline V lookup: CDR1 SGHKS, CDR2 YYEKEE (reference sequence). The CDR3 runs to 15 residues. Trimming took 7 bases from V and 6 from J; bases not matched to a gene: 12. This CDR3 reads CASAFNRGVSNEQFF. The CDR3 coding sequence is TGTGCCAGCGCTTTCAACAGGGGGGTAAGCAATGAGCAGTTCTTC. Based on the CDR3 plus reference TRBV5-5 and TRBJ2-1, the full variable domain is DAGVTQSPTHLIKTRGQQVTLRCSPISGHKSVSWYQQVLGQGPQFIFQYYEKEERGRGNFPDRFSARQFPNYSSELNVNALLLGDSALYLCASAFNRGVSNEQFFGPGTRLTVL.

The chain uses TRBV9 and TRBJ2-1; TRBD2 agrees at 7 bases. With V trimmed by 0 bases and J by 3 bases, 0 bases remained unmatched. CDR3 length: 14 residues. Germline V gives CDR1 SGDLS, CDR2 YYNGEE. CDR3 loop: CASSVASGYNEQFF. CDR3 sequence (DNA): TGTGCCAGCAGCGTAGCTAGCGGCTACAATGAGCAGTTCTTC.

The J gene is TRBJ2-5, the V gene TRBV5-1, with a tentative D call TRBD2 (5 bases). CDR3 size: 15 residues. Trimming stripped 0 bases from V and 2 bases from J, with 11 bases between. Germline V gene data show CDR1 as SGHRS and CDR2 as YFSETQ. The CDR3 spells CASSLGPTGQETQYF. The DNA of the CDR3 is TGCGCCAGCAGCTTGGGACCAACGGGGCAAGAGACCCAGTACTTC.

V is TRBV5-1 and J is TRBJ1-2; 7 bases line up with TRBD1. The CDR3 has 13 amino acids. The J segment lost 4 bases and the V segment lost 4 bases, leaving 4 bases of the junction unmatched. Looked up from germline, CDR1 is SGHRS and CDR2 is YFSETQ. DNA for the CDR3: TGCGCCAGCAGCCGGGACAGCTTCTATGGCTACACCTTC. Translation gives CASSRDSFYGYTF. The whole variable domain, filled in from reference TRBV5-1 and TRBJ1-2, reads KAGVTQTPRYLIKTRGQQVTLSCSPISGHRSVSWYQQTPGQGLQFLFEYFSETQRNKGNFPGRFSGRQFSNSRSEMNVSTLELGDSALYLCASSRDSFYGYTFGSGTRLTVV.

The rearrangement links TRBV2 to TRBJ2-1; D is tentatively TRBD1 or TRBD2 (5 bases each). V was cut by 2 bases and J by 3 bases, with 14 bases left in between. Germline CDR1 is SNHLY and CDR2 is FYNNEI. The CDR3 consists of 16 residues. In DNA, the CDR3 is TGTGCCAGCAGTGAATCGAAGTGGGGACGCTACAATGAGCAGTTCTTC. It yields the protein CASSESKWGRYNEQFF.

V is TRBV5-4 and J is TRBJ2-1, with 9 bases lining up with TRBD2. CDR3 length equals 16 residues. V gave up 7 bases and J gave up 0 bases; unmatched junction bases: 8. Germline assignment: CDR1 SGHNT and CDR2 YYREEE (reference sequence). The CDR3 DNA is TGTGCCAGCGGAGTAAGCGGGAGGAGCTCCTACAATGAGCAGTTCTTC. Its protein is CASGVSGRSSYNEQFF.

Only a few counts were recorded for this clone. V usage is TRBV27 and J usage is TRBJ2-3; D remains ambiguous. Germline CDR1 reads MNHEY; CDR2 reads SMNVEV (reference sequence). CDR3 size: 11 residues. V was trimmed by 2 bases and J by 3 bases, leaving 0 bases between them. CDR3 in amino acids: CASSLTDTQYF. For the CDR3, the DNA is TGTGCCAGCAGTTTAACAGATACGCAGTATTTT.

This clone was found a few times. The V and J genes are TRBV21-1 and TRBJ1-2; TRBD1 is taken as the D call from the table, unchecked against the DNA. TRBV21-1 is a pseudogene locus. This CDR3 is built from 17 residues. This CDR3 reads CASSPRRDSLSFYGYTF. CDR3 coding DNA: TGTGCCAGCAGCCCACGTAGGGACAGTCTGAGTTTTTATGGCTACACCTTC.

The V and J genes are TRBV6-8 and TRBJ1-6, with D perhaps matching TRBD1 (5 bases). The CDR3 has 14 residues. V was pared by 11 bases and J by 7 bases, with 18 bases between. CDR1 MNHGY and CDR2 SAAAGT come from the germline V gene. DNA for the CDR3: TGTGCCGGTGGGGGGAGACCGGAGAATTCACCCCTCCACTTT. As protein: CAGGGRPENSPLHF.